The entry that follows covers one T cell receptor (beta chain) sequence. This clonotype has at least ten counts. Its target antigen remains unknown. No base quality values were provided; no much bigger clone lies one nucleotide off. These data originate in a study of human T cells and chemical hapten exposure (dated by TCRdb to the early 2020s). Study-wide context: For sensitization, 2% DPC in acetone was applied to a 2 cm by 2 cm area of upper inner arm skin. In alopecia patients, the study followed how the peripheral blood TCR repertoire changed in vivo over primary and secondary sensitization to diphenylcyclopropenone (DPC), a hapten. Blood was sampled from patients pre-sensitization (week 0) and at 2, 6 and about 24 weeks after DPC sensitization. For TCR sequencing, blood came from some 31 alopecia patients at anywhere from one to four time points (pre-sensitization, 2, 6 and 24 weeks). Each blood RNA sample was used to sequence both TCR alpha and TCR beta chains. Libraries were pooled for sequencing, and per-sample TCR yields varied mainly because of small differences in library volumes within the pool. Patients additionally received weekly therapeutic DPC doses to the scalp throughout the roughly 23-week study period. The mostly female patient cohort included alopecia areata with under or over 50% scalp involvement, alopecia totalis and alopecia universalis. Patch testing was performed on the upper back with Finn chambers containing 0.01% DPC, and the patch tests were scored after 6 days according to International Contact Dermatitis Research Group standards.

The time point label, read with the paper, signifies: patch test 1, 2 weeks after DPC sensitization. Per the publication, the treatment or condition label means: therapeutic diphenylcyclopropenone sensitization with weekly scalp DPC. Total RNA was extracted from unfractionated whole blood collected in Tempus Blood RNA tubes. At every patch-test visit, the blood draw took place before the patch test was put on. Patients were considered eligible if aged 18 to 70, diagnosed with alopecia and deemed suitable for DPC therapy, and patients were excluded if pregnant. The library was obtained by RACE. Sequencing took place on a NextSeq 500. During library preparation, unique molecular identifiers were attached to individual cDNA molecules so that TCRs could be counted in a quantitative, reproducible way. From the authors' description of their analysis: The median number of TCRs per sample was some 100,000, ranging from roughly 23,224 to 700,000. The Decombinator software suite was used to annotate the V, J and CDR3 of the TCR reads. For the PS versus PT1 abundance plots, all samples were subsampled to the same number of TCRs (28,000). TCRs were defined as expanded if absent before sensitization and observed at least eight times at the 2-week time point. Using fastp at Q25 and MiXCR, TCRdb reprocessed the public reads and kept productive beta chains. Identical CDR3 proteins give one entry, which carries the most common genes and DNA. It is TCRdb's table, rather than the study itself, that gives the V and J calls and clone size. In this sample the table shows some 53,000 distinct CDR3 sequences, more than 9.5% of which occur a single time. The top ten clones comprise 1.5% to 2% of the sample.

V loses 4 bases of germline sequence and J loses 5 bases, and the interval between the two ends is 17 bases. The CDR3 goes from the cysteine to the phenylalanine over 15 residues. Of the read, only the CDR3 DNA is kept; its 45 bases are in frame from base 1. Looking up the germline V gene yields CDR1 SGHDN and CDR2 FVKESK. What the authors observed across the whole study: No change with DPC sensitization was found in the number of TCRs above 1 in 1000 frequency, and no evidence of global repertoire structure alterations was found. After repeated subsampling, changes were observed in the strength of the expansion versus patch-test correlation and in the threshold at which the correlation became significant. Patch test score was positively correlated with the number of PT1 expanded TCRs, with significance at thresholds 8, 16 and 32 but not at 4. Because all patients had alopecia, a presumed autoimmune disease, the immune response of the patients might differ from that of healthy individuals. Significantly more large CDR3 similarity clusters were formed by expanded TCRs than by pre-sensitization or healthy control sets, consistent with antigen-driven responses.

The sequencing here drew on whole blood, taken in connection with sensitization to the hapten diphenylcyclopropenone (DPC). Here the chain combines TRBV14 and TRBJ1-1, with an unclear D gene assignment. The sequence came from a woman between 40 and 55 years old with alopecia areata. Some clones in this sample may be carry-over from other donors' samples. The CDR3 region: CASSPQGIRGTEAFF. In nucleotides, the sequence is TGTGCCAGCAGCCCCCAAGGGATACGGGGAACTGAAGCTTTCTTT.